The 26 T cell receptor beta chains reported below all come from one sample, sequenced in a study of OX40 agonist ivuxolimab in advanced cancers. Measured with immunoSEQ multiplex PCR; TCRdb has only the in-frame clones, and not every one. This sample has over 50,000 clones, with roughly 84% found just once. The sample consisted of CD4+ or CD8+ T cells sorted from blood, taken in a trial of the OX40 agonist ivuxolimab. The receptors stem from an adult with an advanced solid tumor such as melanoma, head and neck, liver or kidney cancer.

This clone was seen only a few times. This chain links TRBV7-2 with TRBJ2-1; D call uncertain. V was clipped by 1 base and J by 9 bases, with 13 bases between them. The germline V gene has CDR1 SGHTA and CDR2 FQGNSA. This CDR3 has 14 amino acids. CDR3 nucleotide sequence: TGTGCCAGCAGCTTAGGTCCCTATAGTGGTGAGCAGTTCTTC. This encodes CASSLGPYSGEQFF.

J is TRBJ2-1 and V is TRBV11-2; 11 positions agree with TRBD2. Germline assignment: CDR1 SGHAT and CDR2 FQNNGV. V lost 0 bases and J lost 10; bases outside the gene matches: 14. This CDR3 spans 18 amino acids. The CDR3 DNA follows: TGTGCCAGCAGCTTAGACGGTCTGAGGACTAGCGGGTCTAAAGAGCAGTTCTTC. Protein: CASSLDGLRTSGSKEQFF.

V and J are TRBV10-2 and TRBJ1-3; no definite D call. Germline CDR1 WSHSY, CDR2 SAAADI. The ends were cut back, 2 bases at V and 6 bases at J, with 2 bases in the middle. The CDR3 is made up of 11 amino acids. Here the CDR3 reads CASSEANTIYF. CDR3 sequence (DNA): TGCGCCAGCAGTGAGGCAAACACCATATATTTT.

V usage is TRBV27 and J usage is TRBJ1-5; 8 bases match TRBD1. This CDR3 has 19 amino acids. V lost 0 bases and J lost 2; bases outside the gene matches: 12. The germline V gene encodes CDR1 MNHEY and CDR2 SMNVEV (reference sequence). The CDR3 loop is CASSLSPRRQGTGNQPQHF. CDR3 bases: TGTGCCAGCAGTTTATCCCCACGTCGACAGGGGACTGGCAATCAGCCCCAGCATTTT.

This clone occurred a few times. This chain links TRBV2 with TRBJ1-5; weak D call: TRBD1 (6 bases). Looked up from germline, CDR1 is SNHLY and CDR2 is FYNNEI. The CDR3 length is 14 residues. Deletions cut 7 bases from V and 7 bases from J, with 17 bases between. Here the CDR3 reads CASKLSQGWQPQHF. The DNA for the CDR3 is TGTGCCAGCAAGTTAAGCCAGGGGTGGCAGCCCCAGCATTTT.

This clone was seen just once. This chain connects TRBV7-2 to TRBJ2-3; D remains unclear. With 4 bases removed from V and 2 bases from J, the gap between germline ends came to 1 base. This CDR3 contains 11 residues. Germline assignment: CDR1 SGHTA and CDR2 FQGNSA. Here the CDR3 DNA reads TGTGCCAGCAGCTCCACAGATACGCAGTATTTT. Translation gives CASSSTDTQYF.

The CDR3 region is CASSLQQGAGDTQYF. The CDR3 nucleotides read TGTGCCAGCAGTCTTCAACAGGGGGCGGGTGATACGCAGTATTTT. V usage is TRBV28 and J usage is TRBJ2-3; 9 bases map to TRBD1. V lost 5 bases and J lost 6; bases outside the gene matches: 9. The CDR3 runs 15 residues. Germline CDR1 MDHEN, CDR2 SYDVKM.

This clone was observed a few times. The rearrangement joins TRBV2 to TRBJ2-7; tentatively, D is TRBD1 or TRBD2 (5 bases each). CDR3 length: 15 amino acids. Trimming left V 6 bases short and J 5 bases short, with 20 bases between. Germline values: CDR1 SNHLY, CDR2 FYNNEI. CDR3 in amino acids: CASSPRTTGGDEQYF. The DNA for the CDR3 is TGTGCCAGCAGCCCCCGAACAACAGGAGGCGACGAGCAGTACTTC.

This clone was observed a few times. This chain's CDR3 is CASSGRSDTQYF. For the CDR3, the DNA is TGTGCCAGCAGCGGCAGGTCCGATACGCAGTATTTT. This chain uses TRBV7-2 with TRBJ2-3; D uncertain. CDR1 and CDR2 (germline): SGHTA, FQGNSA. The CDR3 runs to 12 residues. Trimming took off 5 bases at V and 6 bases at J, with 9 bases between the two ends.

This chain uses TRBV7-2 with TRBJ2-3, with 8 positions matching TRBD1. Germline V lookup: CDR1 SGHTA, CDR2 FQGNSA. This CDR3 spans 15 amino acids. The V and J ends lost 3 bases and 6 bases, in that order; junction bases with no gene match: 8. CDR3 in amino acids: CASSFSGQGGDTQYF. The DNA of the CDR3 is TGTGCCAGCAGCTTTTCCGGACAGGGTGGTGATACGCAGTATTTT.

For the CDR3, the DNA is TGTGCCAGCAGCTTATTGAGGGCGCTTACTTATGGCTACACCTTC. As protein: CASSLLRALTYGYTF. The V call is TRBV7-9, the J call TRBJ1-2; D is uncertain. Trimming took 2 bases from V and 5 from J, leaving 15 bases between them. CDR1 and CDR2 (germline): SEHNR, FQNEAQ (reference sequence). This CDR3 is 15 amino acids long.

This clone showed up just once. This chain joins TRBV4-2 and TRBJ2-7; D might be TRBD2 (6 bases). The length of the CDR3 is 17 residues. Trimming removed 4 bases at V and 2 bases at J, with 21 bases between. CDR1 is LGHNA and CDR2 is YNFKEQ in the germline V gene. CDR3 amino acids: CASSPNNLLAPTYEQYF. DNA of the CDR3: TGTGCCAGCAGCCCGAACAACCTTCTAGCGCCCACCTACGAGCAGTACTTC.

The chain has TRBV29-1 and TRBJ2-1; D remains unclear. This CDR3 spans 14 amino acids. V was trimmed by 0 bases and J by 0 bases, leaving 6 bases between them. CDR1 and CDR2 (germline): SQVTM, ANQGSEA. The CDR3 is CSVEEGSSYNEQFF. The CDR3 DNA sequence: TGCAGCGTTGAAGAGGGTAGCTCCTACAATGAGCAGTTCTTC.

This sequence joins TRBV5-1 and TRBJ1-2; possible D gene TRBD1, 6 bases. V gave up 0 bases and J gave up 8 bases, with 11 bases separating them. CDR1 is SGHRS and CDR2 is YFSETQ in the germline V gene. This CDR3 contains 13 residues. CDR3 sequence (DNA): TGCGCCAGCAGCTTGGAACCAGGGGAGGGCTACACCTTC. Translated: CASSLEPGEGYTF.

The rearrangement joins TRBV6-5 to TRBJ2-1, with no clear D. The V gene lost 5 bases and the J gene lost 8 bases, with 13 bases spanning the gap. The CDR3 covers 13 residues. CDR1 is MNHEY, CDR2 SVGAGI, per germline. The CDR3 loop reads CASSKGAPHEQFF. The CDR3 DNA reads TGTGCCAGCAGTAAAGGAGCGCCCCATGAGCAGTTCTTC.

The table lists this clone with a few counts. In nucleotides, the CDR3 is TGCGCCAGCAGCCAAGATTGGGCCCCGCGGGAGACCTACGAGCAGTACTTC. This encodes CASSQDWAPRETYEQYF. V and J are TRBV4-1 and TRBJ2-7, with 7 nucleotides matching TRBD2. Germline V gene data show CDR1 as MGHRA and CDR2 as YSYEKL. This CDR3 comprises 17 residues. With 0 bases clipped from V and 2 bases from J, the junction kept 10 bases outside the gene matches.

This chain uses TRBV4-1 with TRBJ2-3, with 9 bases that match TRBD1. With V trimmed by 4 bases and J by 4 bases, 9 bases remained unmatched. The CDR3 consists of 16 residues. Germline-derived CDR1 and CDR2 are MGHRA and YSYEKL. CDR3 coding DNA: TGCGCCAGCAGCCTTTACGGGACAGGGTCCGCAGATACGCAGTATTTT. It yields the protein CASSLYGTGSADTQYF.

This clone was observed a single time. The rearrangement joins TRBV27 to TRBJ1-6, with D possibly matching TRBD1 (5 bases). Trimming removed 5 bases at V and 6 bases at J, with 14 bases between. The CDR3 has 15 amino acids. Germline CDR1 MNHEY, CDR2 SMNVEV (reference sequence). CDR3 amino acids: CASSPGTYGNSPLHF. CDR3 coding DNA: TGTGCCAGCAGTCCCGGGACCTACGGTAATTCACCCCTCCACTTT.

The chain joins TRBV4-3 to TRBJ2-1; 9 bases are shared with TRBD2. The ends lost 0 bases at V and 3 bases at J; junction bases unmatched: 6. Germline CDR1 and CDR2: LGHNA and YSLEER. The CDR3 length is 17 residues. The CDR3: CASSQDVGTSIYNEQFF. CDR3 DNA sequence: TGCGCCAGCAGCCAAGATGTTGGGACTAGCATCTACAATGAGCAGTTCTTC.

The chain combines TRBV18 with TRBJ1-2, with 7 bases aligning to TRBD1. The V gene end was trimmed by 3 bases and the J gene end by 2 bases; junction bases not matched to a gene: 3. The germline gives CDR1 KGHSH, CDR2 LQKENI. This CDR3 has 14 residues. The CDR3 coding sequence is TGTGCCAGCTCACCCCGGGACAGAAACTATGGCTACACCTTC. Encoded protein: CASSPRDRNYGYTF.

The V and J genes are TRBV11-2 and TRBJ1-1; the D gene is possibly TRBD1 (5 bases). V lost 0 bases, J lost 4 bases, and 6 bases lay in between. Germline V lookup: CDR1 SGHAT, CDR2 FQNNGV. CDR3 length equals 13 residues. The DNA for the CDR3 is TGTGCCAGCAGCTTAGACGGGGGCACTGAAGCTTTCTTT. It is translated as CASSLDGGTEAFF. Drawing the rest from reference TRBV11-2 and TRBJ1-1, the complete variable domain is EAGVAQSPRYKIIEKRQSVAFWCNPISGHATLYWYQQILGQGPKLLIQFQNNGVVDDSQLPKDRFSAERLKGVDSTLKIQPAKLEDSAVYLCASSLDGGTEAFFGQGTRLTVV.

The chain has TRBV27 and TRBJ2-5; no clear D gene. The last part of the DNA fits TRBJ2-7 better; the J call may be wrong. Germline values: CDR1 MNHEY, CDR2 SMNVEV (reference sequence). The CDR3 contains 15 residues. The CDR3 coding sequence is TGTGCCAGCAGCGTCCTATCCGTGGTTCCCTACGAGCAGTACTTC. Translating it yields CASSVLSVVPYEQYF.

This clone has more than one count but fewer than ten. The V call is TRBV6-1, the J call TRBJ2-7; D unclear. The CDR3 has 11 amino acids. Germline V gives CDR1 MNHNS, CDR2 SASEGT. The V gene lost 3 bases and the J gene lost 6 bases, with 6 bases spanning the gap. The CDR3 nucleotides are TGTGCCAGCAGTGACGGTGCCGAGCAGTACTTC. Amino acid sequence: CASSDGAEQYF.

J is TRBJ2-7 and V is TRBV19; D call uncertain. The length of the CDR3 is 13 residues. The germline V gene has CDR1 LNHDA and CDR2 SQIVND (reference sequence). The V gene lost 5 bases and the J gene lost 0 bases, with 8 bases spanning the gap. Here the CDR3 DNA reads TGTGCCAGTAGTGGAACGGGCTCCTACGAGCAGTACTTC. This codes for CASSGTGSYEQYF.

The chain couples TRBV4-1 to TRBJ1-2; TRBD1 is a possible D gene (5 bases). Trimming shortened V by 2 bases and J by 8 bases, and 18 bases separated the two germline ends. Germline CDR1 reads MGHRA; CDR2 reads YSYEKL. This CDR3 spans 15 amino acids. CDR3 DNA sequence: TGCGCCAGCAGCCAACCGACAGCCCCAAAGAGGGGCTACACCTTC. Translated: CASSQPTAPKRGYTF.

V gene TRBV7-9 combines with J gene TRBJ1-6; 7 nucleotides match TRBD1. This CDR3 spans 15 amino acids. J gave up 9 bases and V 5 bases, and 10 bases lay outside the gene matches. Germline assignment: CDR1 SEHNR and CDR2 FQNEAQ (reference sequence). As DNA, the CDR3 is TGTGCCAGCAGCCTGAGGACAGGAACCAGTTCACCCCTCCACTTT. Its translation is CASSLRTGTSSPLHF.